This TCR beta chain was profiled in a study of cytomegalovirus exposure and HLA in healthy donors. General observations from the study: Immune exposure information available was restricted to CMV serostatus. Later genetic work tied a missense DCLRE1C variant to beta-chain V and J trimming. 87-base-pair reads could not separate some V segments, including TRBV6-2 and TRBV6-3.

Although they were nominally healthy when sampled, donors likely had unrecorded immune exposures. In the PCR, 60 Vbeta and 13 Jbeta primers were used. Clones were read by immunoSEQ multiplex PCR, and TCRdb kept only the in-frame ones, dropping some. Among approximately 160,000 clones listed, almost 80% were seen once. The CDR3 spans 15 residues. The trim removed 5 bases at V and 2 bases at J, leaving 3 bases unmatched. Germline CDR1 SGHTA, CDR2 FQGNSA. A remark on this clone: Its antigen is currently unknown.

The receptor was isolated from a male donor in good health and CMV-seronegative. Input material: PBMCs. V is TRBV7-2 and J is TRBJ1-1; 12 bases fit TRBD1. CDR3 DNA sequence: TGTGCCAGCAGCCGGGGACAGGGGGCAAACACTGAAGCTTTCTTT. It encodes CASSRGQGANTEAFF.